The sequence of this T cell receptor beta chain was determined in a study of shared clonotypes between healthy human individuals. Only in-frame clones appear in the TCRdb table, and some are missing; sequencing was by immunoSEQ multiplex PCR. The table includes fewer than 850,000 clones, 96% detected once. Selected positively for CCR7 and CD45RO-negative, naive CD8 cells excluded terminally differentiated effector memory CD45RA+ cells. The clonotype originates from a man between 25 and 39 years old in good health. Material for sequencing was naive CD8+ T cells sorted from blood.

The CDR3 is CASSLGQGVGEQYF. As DNA, the CDR3 is TGTGCCAGCAGCCTAGGACAGGGTGTGGGCGAGCAGTACTTC. This chain uses TRBV7-9 with TRBJ2-7, with 8 bases matching TRBD1. V dropped 5 bases and J dropped 6; count of bases not matched to a gene: 9. This CDR3 contains 14 residues. The V gene's germline CDR1 is SEHNR and CDR2 FQNEAQ (reference sequence).